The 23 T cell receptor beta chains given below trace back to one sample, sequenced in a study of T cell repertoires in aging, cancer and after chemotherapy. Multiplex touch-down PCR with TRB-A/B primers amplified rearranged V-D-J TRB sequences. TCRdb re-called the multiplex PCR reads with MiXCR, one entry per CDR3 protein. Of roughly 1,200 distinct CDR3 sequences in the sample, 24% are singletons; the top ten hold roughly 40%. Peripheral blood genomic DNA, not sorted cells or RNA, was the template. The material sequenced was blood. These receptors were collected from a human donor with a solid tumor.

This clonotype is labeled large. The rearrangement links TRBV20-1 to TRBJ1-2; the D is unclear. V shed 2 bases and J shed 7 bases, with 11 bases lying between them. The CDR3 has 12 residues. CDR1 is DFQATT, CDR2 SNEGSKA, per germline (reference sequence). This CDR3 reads CSARPFDGGYTF. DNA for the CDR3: TGCAGTGCTAGACCCTTCGACGGTGGCTACACCTTC.

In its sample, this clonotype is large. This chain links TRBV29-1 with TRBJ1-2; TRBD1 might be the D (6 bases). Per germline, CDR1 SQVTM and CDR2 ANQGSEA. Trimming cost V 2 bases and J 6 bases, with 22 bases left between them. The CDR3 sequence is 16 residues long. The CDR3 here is CSVERLYRDEANGYTF. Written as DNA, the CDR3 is TGCAGCGTTGAAAGGCTCTACAGGGACGAAGCGAATGGCTACACCTTC.

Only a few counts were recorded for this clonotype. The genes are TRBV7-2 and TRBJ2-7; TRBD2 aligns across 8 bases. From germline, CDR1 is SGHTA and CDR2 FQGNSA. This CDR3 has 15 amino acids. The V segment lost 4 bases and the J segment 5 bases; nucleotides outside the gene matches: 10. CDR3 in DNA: TGTGCCAGCAGCTCCCCCGGCGGGAGGATCCACGAGCAGTACTTC. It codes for CASSSPGGRIHEQYF. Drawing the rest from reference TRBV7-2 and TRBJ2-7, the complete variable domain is GAGVSQSPSNKVTEKGKDVELRCDPISGHTALYWYRQSLGQGLEFLIYFQGNSAPDKSGLPSDRFSAERTGGSVSTLTIQRTQQEDSAVYLCASSSPGGRIHEQYFGPGTRLTVT.

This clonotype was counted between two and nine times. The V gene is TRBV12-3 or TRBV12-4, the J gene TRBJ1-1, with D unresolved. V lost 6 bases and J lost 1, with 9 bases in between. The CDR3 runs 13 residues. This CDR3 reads CASSAARNTEAFF. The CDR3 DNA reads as TGTGCCAGCAGCGCTGCCAGGAACACTGAAGCTTTCTTT.

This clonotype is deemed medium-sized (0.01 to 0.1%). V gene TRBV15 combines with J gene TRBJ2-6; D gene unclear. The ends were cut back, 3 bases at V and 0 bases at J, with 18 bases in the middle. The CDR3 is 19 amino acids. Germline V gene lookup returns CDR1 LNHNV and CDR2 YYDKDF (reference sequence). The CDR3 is CATSSEYRAPNSGANVLTF. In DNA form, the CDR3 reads TGTGCCACCAGCAGTGAATACCGGGCCCCTAACTCTGGGGCCAACGTCCTGACTTTC. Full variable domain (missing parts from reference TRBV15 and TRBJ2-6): DAMVIQNPRYQVTQFGKPVTLSCSQTLNHNVMYWYQQKSSQAPKLLFHYYDKDFNNEADTPDNFQSRRPNTSFCFLDIRSPGLGDTAMYLCATSSEYRAPNSGANVLTFGAGSRLTVL.

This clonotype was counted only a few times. CDR3 residues: CASSIAGVGADTQYF. The CDR3 nucleotides are TGTGCCAGTAGTATAGCCGGGGTTGGTGCAGATACGCAGTATTTT. The V gene is TRBV19, the J gene TRBJ2-3; perhaps TRBD2 as D (5 bases). The germline V gene has CDR1 LNHDA and CDR2 SQIVND (reference sequence). V dropped 1 base and J dropped 4 bases, with 12 bases sitting between them. CDR3 size: 15 residues.

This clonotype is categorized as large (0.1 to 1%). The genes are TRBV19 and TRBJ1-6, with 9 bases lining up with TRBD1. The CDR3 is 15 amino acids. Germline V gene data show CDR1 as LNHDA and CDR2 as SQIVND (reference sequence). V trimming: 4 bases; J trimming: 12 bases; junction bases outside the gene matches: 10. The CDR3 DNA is TGTGCCAGTAGTACCGAGACAGGGGGTTCAGGACCCCTCCACTTT. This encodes CASSTETGGSGPLHF.

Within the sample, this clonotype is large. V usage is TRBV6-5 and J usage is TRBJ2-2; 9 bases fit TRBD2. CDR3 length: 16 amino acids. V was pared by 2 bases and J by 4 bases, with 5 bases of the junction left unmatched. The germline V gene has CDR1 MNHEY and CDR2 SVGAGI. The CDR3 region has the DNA TGTGCCAGCAGTTACGACGCGGGAGGGGGCACCGGGGAGCTGTTTTTT. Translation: CASSYDAGGGTGELFF.

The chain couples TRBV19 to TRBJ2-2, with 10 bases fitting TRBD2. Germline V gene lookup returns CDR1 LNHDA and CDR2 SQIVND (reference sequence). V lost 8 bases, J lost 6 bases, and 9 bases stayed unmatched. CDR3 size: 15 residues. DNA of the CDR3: TGTGCCAGTCTCCCCCTAGCGGGAGCGGCCGGGGAGCTGTTTTTT. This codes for CASLPLAGAAGELFF.

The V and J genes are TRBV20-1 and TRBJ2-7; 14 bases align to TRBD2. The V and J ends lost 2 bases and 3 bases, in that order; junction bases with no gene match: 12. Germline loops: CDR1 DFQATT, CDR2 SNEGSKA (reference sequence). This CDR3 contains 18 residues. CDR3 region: CSARSGTSGSRGIYEQYF. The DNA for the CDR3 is TGCAGTGCTAGATCCGGGACTAGCGGGAGTAGGGGTATCTACGAGCAGTACTTC.

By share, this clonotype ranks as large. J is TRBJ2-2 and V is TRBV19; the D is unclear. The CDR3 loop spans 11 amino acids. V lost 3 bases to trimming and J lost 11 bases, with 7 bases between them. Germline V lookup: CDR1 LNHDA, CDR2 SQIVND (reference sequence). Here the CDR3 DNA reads TGTGCCAGTAGTATCGCGGTAGAGCTGTTTTTT. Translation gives CASSIAVELFF.

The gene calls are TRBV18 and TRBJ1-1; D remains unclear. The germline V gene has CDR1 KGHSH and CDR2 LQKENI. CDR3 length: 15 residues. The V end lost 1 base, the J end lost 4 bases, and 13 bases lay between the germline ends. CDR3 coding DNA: TGTGCCAGCTCACCACGGAGGGAGGCCGGCACTGAAGCTTTCTTT. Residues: CASSPRREAGTEAFF. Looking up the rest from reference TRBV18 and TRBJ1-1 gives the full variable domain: NAGVMQNPRHLVRRRGQEARLRCSPMKGHSHVYWYRQLPEEGLKFMVYLQKENIIDESGMPKERFSAEFPKEGPSILRIQQVVRGDSAAYFCASSPRREAGTEAFFGQGTRLTVV.

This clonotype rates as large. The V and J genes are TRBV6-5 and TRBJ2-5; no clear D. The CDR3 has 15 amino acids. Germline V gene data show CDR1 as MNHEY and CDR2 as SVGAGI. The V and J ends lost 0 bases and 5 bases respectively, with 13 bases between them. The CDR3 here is CASSYSGRNWETQYF. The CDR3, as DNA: TGTGCCAGCAGTTACTCCGGGCGTAACTGGGAGACCCAGTACTTC.

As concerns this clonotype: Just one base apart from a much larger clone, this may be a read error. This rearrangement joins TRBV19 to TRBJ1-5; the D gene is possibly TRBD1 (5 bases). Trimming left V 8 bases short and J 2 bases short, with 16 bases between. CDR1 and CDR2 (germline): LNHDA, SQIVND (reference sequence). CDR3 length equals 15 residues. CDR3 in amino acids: CASEGFNVRNQPQHF. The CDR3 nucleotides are TGTGCCAGTGAGGGGTTTAACGTACGCAATCAGCCCCAGCATTTT.

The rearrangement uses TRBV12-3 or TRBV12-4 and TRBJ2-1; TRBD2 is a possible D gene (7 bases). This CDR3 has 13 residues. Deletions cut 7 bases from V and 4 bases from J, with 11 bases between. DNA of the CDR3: TGTGCCAGCAAGGAGGGGGGGTACAATGAGCAGTTCTTC. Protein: CASKEGGYNEQFF.

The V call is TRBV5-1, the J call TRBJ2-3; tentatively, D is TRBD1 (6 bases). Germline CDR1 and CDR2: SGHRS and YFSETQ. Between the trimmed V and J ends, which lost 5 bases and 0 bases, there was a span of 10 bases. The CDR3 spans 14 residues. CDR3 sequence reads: CASRQGSSTDTQYF. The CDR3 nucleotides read TGCGCCAGCAGACAGGGCTCTAGCACAGATACGCAGTATTTT. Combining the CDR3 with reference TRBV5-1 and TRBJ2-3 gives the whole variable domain KAGVTQTPRYLIKTRGQQVTLSCSPISGHRSVSWYQQTPGQGLQFLFEYFSETQRNKGNFPGRFSGRQFSNSRSEMNVSTLELGDSALYLCASRQGSSTDTQYFGPGTRLTVL.

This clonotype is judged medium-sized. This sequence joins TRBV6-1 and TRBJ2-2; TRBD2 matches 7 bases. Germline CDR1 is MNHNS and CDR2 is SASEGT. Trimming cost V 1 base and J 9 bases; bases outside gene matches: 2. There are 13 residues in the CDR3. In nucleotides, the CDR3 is TGTGCCAGCAGTGAAGTACTAGCGCGGGAGCTGTTTTTT. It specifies CASSEVLARELFF.

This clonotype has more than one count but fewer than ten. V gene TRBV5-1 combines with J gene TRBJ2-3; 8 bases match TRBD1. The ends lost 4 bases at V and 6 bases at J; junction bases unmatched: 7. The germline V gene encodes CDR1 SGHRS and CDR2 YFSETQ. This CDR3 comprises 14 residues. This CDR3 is CASSPGTGGDTQYF. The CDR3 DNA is TGCGCCAGCAGCCCGGGGACAGGTGGCGATACGCAGTATTTT. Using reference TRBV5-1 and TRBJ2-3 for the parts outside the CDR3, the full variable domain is KAGVTQTPRYLIKTRGQQVTLSCSPISGHRSVSWYQQTPGQGLQFLFEYFSETQRNKGNFPGRFSGRQFSNSRSEMNVSTLELGDSALYLCASSPGTGGDTQYFGPGTRLTVL.

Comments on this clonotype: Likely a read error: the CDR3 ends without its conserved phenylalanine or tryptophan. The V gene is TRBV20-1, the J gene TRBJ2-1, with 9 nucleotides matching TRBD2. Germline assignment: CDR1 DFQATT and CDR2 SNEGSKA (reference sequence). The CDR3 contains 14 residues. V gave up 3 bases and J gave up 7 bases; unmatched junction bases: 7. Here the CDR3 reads CSASSASGANEQFL. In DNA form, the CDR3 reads TGCAGTGCTAGTAGCGCTAGCGGGGCTAATGAGCAGTTCTTA.

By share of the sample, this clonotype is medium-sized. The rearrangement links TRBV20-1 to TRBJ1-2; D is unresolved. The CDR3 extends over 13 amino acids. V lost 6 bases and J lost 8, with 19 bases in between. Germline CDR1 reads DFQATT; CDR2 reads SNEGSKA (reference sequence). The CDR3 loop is CSADGRAPWGYTF. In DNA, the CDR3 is TGCAGTGCGGATGGCCGGGCCCCCTGGGGCTACACCTTC.

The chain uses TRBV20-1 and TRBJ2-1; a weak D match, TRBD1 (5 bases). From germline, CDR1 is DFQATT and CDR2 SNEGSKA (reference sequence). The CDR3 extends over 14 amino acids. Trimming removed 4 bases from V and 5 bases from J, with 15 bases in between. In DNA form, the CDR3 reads TGCAGTGCTATTTCTGGGGCGGCTAACAATGAGCAGTTCTTC. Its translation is CSAISGAANNEQFF.

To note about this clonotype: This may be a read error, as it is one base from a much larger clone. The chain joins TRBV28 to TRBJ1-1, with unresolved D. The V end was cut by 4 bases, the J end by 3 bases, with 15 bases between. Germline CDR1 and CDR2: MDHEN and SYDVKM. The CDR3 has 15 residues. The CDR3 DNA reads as TGTGCCAGCAGTTCCACCGCGGGTAGGGACACTGAAGCTTTCTTT. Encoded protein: CASSSTAGRDTEAFF.

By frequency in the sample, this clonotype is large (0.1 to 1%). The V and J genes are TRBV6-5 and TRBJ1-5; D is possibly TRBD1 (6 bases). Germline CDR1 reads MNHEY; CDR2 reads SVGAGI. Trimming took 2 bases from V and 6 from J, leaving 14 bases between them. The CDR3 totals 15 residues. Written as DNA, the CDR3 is TGTGCCAGCAGTTACGGTAGGGGGGCGGGTCAGCCCCAGCATTTT. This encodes CASSYGRGAGQPQHF.